The present T cell receptor beta chain was sequenced within a study of metastatic and nonmetastatic thyroid tumors. Germline V CDR1 and CDR2: DFQATT, SNEGSKA (reference sequence). The CDR3 totals 15 residues. V was pared by 5 bases and J by 3 bases, with 5 bases of the junction left unmatched. No treatment of any kind had been given to any patient before thyroid surgery. MiXCR was used by TCRdb to re-call the PCR reads. Found here are about 70,000 clones, around 18% of them singletons; the top ten hold over 10%. The chain joins TRBV20-1 to TRBJ2-1; TRBD1 matches at 12 bases. Sequences were obtained from blood. This receptor was obtained from a female donor with papillary thyroid cancer or a benign thyroid nodule (not recorded which). Some clones in this sample may be carry-over from other donors' samples. This chain's CDR3 is CSAGGTGGFYNEQFF. The DNA for the CDR3 is TGCAGTGCTGGCGGGACAGGGGGCTTCTACAATGAGCAGTTCTTC.